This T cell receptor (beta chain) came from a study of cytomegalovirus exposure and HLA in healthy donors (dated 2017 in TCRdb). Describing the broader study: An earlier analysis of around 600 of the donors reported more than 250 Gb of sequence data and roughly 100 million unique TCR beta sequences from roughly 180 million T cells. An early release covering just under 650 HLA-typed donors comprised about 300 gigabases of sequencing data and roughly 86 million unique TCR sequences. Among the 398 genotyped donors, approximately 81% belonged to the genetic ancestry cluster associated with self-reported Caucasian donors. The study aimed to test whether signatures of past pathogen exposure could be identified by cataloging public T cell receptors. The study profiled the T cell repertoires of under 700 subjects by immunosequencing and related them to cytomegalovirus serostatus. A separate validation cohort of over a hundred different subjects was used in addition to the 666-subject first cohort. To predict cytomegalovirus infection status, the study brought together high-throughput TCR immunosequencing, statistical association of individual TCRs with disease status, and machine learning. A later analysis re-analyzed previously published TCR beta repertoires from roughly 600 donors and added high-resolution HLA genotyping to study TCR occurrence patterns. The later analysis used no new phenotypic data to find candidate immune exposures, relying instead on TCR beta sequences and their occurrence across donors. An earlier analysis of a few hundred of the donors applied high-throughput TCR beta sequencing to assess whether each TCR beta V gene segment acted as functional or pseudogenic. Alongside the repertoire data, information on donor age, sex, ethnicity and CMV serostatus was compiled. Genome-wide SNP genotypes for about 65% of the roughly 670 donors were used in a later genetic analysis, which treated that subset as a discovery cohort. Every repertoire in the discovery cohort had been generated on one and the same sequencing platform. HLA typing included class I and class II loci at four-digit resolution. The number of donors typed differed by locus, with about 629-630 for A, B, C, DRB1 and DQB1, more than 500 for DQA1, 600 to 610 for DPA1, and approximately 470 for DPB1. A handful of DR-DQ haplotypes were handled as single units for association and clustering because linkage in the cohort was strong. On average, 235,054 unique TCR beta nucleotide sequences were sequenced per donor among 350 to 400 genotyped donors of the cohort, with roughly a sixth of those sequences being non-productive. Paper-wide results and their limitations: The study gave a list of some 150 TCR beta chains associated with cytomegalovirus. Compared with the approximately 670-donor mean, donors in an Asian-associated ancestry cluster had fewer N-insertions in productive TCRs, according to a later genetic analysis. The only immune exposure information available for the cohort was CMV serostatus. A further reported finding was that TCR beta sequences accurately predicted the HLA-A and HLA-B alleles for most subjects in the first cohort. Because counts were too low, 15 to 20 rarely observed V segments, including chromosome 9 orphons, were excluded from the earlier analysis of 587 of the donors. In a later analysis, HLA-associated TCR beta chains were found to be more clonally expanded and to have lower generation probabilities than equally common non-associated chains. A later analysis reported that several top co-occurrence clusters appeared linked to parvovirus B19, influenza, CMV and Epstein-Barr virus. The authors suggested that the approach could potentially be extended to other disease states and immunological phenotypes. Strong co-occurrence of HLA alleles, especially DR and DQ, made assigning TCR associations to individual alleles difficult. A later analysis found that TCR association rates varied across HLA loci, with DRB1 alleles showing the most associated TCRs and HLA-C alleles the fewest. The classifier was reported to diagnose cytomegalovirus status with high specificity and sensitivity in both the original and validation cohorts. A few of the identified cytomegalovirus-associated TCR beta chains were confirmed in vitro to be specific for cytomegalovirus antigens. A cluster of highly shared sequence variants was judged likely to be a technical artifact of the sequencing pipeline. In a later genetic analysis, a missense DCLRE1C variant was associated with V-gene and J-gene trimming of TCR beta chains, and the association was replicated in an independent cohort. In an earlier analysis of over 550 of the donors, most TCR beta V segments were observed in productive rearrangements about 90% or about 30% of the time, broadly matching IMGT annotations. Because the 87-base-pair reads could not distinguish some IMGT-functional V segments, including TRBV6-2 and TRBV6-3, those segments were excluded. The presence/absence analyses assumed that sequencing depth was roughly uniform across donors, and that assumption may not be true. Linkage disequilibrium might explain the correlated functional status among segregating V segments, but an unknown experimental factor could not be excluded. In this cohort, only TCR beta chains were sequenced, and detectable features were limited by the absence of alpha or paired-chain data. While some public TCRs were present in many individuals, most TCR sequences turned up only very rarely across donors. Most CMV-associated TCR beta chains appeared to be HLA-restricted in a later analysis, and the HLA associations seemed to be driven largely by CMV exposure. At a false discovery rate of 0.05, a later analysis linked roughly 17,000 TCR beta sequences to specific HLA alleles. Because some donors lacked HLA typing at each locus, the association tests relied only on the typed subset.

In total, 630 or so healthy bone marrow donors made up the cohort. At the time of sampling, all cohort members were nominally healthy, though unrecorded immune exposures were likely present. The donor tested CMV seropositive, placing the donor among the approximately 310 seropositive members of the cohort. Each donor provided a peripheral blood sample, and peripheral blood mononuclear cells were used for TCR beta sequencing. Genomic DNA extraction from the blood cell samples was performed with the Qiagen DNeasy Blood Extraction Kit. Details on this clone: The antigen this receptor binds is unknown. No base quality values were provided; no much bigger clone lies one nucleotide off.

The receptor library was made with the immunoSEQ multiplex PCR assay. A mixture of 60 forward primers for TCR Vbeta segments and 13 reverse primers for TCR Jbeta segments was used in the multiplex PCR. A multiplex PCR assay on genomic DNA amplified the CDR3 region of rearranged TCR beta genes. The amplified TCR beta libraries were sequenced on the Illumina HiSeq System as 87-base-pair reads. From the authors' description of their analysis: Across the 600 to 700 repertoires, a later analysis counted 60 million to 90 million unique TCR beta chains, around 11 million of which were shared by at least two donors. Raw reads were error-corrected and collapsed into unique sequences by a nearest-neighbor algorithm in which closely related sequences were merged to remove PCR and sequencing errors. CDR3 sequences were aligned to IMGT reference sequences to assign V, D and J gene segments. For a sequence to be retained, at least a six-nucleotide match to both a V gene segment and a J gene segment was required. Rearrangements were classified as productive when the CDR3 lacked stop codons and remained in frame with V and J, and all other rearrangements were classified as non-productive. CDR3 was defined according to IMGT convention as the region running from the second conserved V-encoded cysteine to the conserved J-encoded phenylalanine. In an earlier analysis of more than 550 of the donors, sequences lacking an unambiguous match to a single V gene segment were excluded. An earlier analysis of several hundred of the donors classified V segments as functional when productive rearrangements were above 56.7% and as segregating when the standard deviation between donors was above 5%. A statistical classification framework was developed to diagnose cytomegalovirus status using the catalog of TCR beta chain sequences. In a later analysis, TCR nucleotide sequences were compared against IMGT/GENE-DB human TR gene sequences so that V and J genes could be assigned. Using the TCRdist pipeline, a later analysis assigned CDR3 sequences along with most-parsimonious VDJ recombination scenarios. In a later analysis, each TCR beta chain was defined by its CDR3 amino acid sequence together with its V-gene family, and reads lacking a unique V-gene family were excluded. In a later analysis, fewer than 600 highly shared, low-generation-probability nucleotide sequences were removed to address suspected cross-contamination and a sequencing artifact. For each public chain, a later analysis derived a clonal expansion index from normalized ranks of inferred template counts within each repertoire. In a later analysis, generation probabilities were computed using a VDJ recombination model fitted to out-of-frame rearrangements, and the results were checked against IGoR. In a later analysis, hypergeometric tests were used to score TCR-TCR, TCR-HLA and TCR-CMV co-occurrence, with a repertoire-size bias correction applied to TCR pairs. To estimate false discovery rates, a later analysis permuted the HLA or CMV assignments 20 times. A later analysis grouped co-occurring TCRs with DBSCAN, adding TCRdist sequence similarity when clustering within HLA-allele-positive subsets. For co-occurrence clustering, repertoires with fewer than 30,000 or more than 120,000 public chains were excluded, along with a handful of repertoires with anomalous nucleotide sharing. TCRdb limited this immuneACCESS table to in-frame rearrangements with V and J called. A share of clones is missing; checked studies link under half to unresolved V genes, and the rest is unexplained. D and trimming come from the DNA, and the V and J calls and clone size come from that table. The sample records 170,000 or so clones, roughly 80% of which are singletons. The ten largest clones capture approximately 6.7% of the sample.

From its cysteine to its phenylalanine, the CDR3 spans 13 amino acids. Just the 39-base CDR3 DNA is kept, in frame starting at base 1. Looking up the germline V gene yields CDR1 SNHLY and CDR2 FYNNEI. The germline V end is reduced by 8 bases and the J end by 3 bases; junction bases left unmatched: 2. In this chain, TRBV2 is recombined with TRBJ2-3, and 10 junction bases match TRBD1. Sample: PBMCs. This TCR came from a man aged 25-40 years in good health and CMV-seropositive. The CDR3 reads CASRDRGTDTQYF. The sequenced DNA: TGTGCCAGCCGGGACAGGGGTACAGATACGCAGTATTTT.